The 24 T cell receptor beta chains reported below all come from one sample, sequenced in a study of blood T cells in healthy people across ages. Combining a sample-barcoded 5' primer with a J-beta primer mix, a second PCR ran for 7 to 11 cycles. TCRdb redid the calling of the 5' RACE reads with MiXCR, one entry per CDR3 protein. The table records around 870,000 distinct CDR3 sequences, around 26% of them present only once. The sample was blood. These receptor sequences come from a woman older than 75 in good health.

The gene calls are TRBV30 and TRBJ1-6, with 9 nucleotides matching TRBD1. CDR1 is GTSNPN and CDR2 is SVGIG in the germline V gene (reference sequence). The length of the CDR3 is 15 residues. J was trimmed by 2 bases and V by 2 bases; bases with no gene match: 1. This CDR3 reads CAWSRQGAYNSPLHF. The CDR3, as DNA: TGTGCCTGGAGTCGACAGGGGGCCTATAATTCACCCCTCCACTTT.

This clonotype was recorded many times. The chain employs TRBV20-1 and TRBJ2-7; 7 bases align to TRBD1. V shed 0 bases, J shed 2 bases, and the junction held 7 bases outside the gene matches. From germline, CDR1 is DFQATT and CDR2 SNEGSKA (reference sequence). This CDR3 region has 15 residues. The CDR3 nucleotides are TGCAGTGCTAGAGATGTCTACAGGGGCACCTACGAGCAGTACTTC. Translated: CSARDVYRGTYEQYF.

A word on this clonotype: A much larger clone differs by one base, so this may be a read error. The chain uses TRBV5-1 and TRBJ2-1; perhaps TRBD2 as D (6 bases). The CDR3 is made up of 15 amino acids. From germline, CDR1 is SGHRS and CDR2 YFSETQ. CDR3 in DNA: TGCGCCGGCAGCGCGAGCGGGTCCTCCTACAATGAGCAGTTCTTC. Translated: CAGSASGSSYNEQFF.

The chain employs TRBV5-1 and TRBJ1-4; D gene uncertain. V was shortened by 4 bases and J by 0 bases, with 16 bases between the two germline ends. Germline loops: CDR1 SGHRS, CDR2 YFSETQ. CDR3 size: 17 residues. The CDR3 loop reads CASSDTLRTATNEKLFF. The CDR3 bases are TGCGCCAGCAGCGACACTCTTAGGACTGCAACTAATGAAAAACTGTTTTTT. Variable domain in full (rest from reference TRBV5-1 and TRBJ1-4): KAGVTQTPRYLIKTRGQQVTLSCSPISGHRSVSWYQQTPGQGLQFLFEYFSETQRNKGNFPGRFSGRQFSNSRSEMNVSTLELGDSALYLCASSDTLRTATNEKLFFGSGTQLSVL.

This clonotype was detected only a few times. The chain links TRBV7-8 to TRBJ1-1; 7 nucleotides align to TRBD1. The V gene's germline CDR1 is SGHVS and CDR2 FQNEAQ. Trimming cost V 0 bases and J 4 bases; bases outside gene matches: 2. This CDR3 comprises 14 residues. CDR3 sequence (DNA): TGTGCCAGCAGCTTAGCCCCAGGGGGCACTGAAGCTTTCTTT. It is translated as CASSLAPGGTEAFF.

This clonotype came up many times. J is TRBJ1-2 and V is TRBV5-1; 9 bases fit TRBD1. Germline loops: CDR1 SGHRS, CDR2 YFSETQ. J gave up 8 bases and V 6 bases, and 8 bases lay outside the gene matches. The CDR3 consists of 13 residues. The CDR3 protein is CASTPYRGHGYTF. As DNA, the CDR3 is TGCGCCAGCACCCCATACAGGGGGCACGGCTACACCTTC.

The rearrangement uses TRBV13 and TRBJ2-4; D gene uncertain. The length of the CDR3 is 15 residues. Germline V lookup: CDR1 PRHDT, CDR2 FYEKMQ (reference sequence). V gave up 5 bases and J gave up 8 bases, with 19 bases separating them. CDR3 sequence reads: CASSVIGDPRDIQYF. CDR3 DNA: TGTGCCAGCAGCGTAATCGGAGACCCAAGGGACATTCAGTACTTC.

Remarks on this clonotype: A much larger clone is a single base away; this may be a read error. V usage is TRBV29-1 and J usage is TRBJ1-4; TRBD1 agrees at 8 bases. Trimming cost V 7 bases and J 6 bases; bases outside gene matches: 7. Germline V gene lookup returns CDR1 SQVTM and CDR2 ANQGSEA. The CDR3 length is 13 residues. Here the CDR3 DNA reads TGCAGCGGCCAGGACAGGGTTGATGAAAAACTGTTTTTT. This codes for CSGQDRVDEKLFF. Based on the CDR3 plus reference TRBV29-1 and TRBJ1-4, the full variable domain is SAVISQKPSRDICQRGTSLTIQCQVDSQVTMMFWYRQQPGQSLTLIATANQGSEATYESGFVIDKFPISRPNLTFSTLTVSNMSPEDSSIYLCSGQDRVDEKLFFGSGTQLSVL.

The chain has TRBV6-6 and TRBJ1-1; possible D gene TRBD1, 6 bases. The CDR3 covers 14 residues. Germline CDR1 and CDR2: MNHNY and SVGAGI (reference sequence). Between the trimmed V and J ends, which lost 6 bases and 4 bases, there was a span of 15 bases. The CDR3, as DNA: TGTGCCAGCAGCATACAGGGAACCGGCACTGAAGCTTTCTTT. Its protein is CASSIQGTGTEAFF.

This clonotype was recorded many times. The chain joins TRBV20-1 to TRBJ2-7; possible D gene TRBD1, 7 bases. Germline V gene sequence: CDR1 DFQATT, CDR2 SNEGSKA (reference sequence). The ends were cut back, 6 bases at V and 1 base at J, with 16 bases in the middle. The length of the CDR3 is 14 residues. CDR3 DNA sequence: TGCAGTGCCCCGAGGTCAGGGGGGTCCTACGAGCAGTACTTC. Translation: CSAPRSGGSYEQYF.

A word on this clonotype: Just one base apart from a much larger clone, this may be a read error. Written as DNA, the CDR3 is TGTGCCAGCAGCCGAGGGGGGGCGATGGTGGAAAATGAAAAACTGTTTTTT. Translation: CASSRGGAMVENEKLFF. J is TRBJ1-4 and V is TRBV4-2; a weak D match, TRBD1 (6 bases). Between the trimmed V and J ends, which lost 4 bases and 5 bases, there was a span of 20 bases. Germline lookup yields CDR1 LGHNA and CDR2 YNFKEQ. The CDR3 contains 17 residues.

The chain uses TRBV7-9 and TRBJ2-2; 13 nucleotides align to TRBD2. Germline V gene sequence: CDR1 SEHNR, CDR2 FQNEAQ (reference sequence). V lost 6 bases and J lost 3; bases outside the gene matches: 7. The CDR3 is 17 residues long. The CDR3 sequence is CASSFGLAGAYTGELFF. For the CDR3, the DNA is TGTGCCAGCAGTTTCGGACTAGCGGGGGCGTACACCGGGGAGCTGTTTTTT.

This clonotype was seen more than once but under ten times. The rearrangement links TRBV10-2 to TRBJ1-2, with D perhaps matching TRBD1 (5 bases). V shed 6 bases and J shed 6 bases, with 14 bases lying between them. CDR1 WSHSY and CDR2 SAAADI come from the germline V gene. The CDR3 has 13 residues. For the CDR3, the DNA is TGCGCCAGCAGCCCTCAGCGAGGGGATGGCTACACCTTC. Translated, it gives CASSPQRGDGYTF.

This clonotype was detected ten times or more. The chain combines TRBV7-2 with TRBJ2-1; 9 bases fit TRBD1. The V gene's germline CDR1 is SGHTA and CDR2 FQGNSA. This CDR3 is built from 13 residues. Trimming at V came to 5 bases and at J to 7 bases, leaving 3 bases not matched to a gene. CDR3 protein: CASSQGQGNEQFF. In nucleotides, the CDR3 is TGTGCCAGCAGCCAAGGACAGGGGAATGAGCAGTTCTTC.

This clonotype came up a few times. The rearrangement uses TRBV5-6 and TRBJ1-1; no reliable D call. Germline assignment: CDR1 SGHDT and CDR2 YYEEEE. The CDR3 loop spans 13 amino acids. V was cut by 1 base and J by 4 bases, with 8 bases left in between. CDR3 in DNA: TGTGCCAGCAGCTTGTCGGCGAGCACTGAAGCTTTCTTT. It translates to CASSLSASTEAFF.

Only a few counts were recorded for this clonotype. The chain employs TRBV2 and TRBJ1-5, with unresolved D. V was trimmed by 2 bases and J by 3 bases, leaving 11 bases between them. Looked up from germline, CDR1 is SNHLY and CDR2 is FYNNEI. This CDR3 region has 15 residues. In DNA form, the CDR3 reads TGTGCCAGCAGTGAATGGTCCGGATCCAATCAGCCCCAGCATTTT. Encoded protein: CASSEWSGSNQPQHF.

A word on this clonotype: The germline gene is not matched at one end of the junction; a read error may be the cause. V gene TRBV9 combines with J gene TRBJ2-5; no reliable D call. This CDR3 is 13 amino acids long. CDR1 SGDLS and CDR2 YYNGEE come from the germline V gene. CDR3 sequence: CASSLRYQETRYF. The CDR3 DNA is TGTGCCAGCAGCCTCCGGTACCAAGAGACCCGGTACTTC.

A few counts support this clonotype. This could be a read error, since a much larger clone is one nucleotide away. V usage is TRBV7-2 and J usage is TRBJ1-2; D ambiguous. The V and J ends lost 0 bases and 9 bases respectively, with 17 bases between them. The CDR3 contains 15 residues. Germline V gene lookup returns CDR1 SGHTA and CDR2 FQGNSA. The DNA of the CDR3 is TGTGCCAGCAGCTTAGCGCTATCGTCAGGTGTGCGCTACACCTTC. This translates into CASSLALSSGVRYTF.

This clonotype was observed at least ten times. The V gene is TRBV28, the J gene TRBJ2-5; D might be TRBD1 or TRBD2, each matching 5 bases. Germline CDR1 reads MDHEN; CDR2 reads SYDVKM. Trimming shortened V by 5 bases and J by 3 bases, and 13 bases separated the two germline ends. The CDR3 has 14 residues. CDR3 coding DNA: TGTGCCAGCAGTCCCCTCCTGGGGGAAGAGACCCAGTACTTC. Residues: CASSPLLGEETQYF.

The CDR3 bases are TGTGCCAGCAGACACAGGGGATGGAGAACAGATACGCAGTATTTT. Translation gives CASRHRGWRTDTQYF. J is TRBJ2-3 and V is TRBV12-3 or TRBV12-4, with 7 bases that match TRBD1. The CDR3 runs to 15 residues. Trimming removed 6 bases from V and 3 bases from J; junction bases left unmatched: 9.

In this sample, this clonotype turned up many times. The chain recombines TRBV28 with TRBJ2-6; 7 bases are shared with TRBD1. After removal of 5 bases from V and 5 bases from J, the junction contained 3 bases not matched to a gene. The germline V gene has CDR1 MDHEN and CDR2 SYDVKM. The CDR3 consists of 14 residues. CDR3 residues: CASSKGAWANVLTF. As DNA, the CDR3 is TGTGCCAGCAGTAAGGGGGCCTGGGCCAACGTCCTGACTTTC.

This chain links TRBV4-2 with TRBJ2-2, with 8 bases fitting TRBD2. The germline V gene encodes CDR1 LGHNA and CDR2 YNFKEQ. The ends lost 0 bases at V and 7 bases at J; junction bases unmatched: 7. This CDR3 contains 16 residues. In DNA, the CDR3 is TGTGCCAGCAGCCAAGAGGGCAAGCGGGGGTACGGGGAGCTGTTTTTT. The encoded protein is CASSQEGKRGYGELFF.

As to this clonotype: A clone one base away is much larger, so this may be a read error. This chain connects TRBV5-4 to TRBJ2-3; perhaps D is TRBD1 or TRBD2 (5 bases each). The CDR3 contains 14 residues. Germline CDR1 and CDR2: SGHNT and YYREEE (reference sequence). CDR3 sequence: CAGSVRDGTDTQYF. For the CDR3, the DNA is TGTGCCGGCAGCGTGAGGGACGGCACAGATACGCAGTATTTT. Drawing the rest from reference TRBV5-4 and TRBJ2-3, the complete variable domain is ETGVTQSPTHLIKTRGQQVTLRCSSQSGHNTVSWYQQALGQGPQFIFQYYREEENGRGNFPPRFSGLQFPNYSSELNVNALELDDSALYLCAGSVRDGTDTQYFGPGTRLTVL.

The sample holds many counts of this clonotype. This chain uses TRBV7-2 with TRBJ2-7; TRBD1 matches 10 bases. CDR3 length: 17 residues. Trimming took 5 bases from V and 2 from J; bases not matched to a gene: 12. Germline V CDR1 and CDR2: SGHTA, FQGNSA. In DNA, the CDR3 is TGTGCCAGCAGCCAAGGCCCGGGACAGGGGCTTACCTACGAGCAGTACTTC. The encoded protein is CASSQGPGQGLTYEQYF.